This T cell receptor beta chain is from a study of blood T cells in healthy people across ages. On this clonotype: What it binds is not known.

The authors ran a second PCR of roughly 6 to 12 cycles using a sample-barcoded 5' primer and a J-beta primer mix. TCRdb passed the 5' RACE reads through MiXCR, listing each CDR3 protein once. Of hundreds of thousands of distinct CDR3 sequences detected, under 35% appear once; the ten largest clones hold approximately 15%. Study results and limitations: A roughly linear age-dependent decrease characterized TCR beta diversity per million T cells.

The CDR3 is 14 residues long. V gave up 4 bases and J gave up 11 bases; unmatched junction bases: 11. Germline loops: CDR1 PRHDT, CDR2 FYEKMQ (reference sequence). Sequencing was carried out using blood. This TCR came from a woman of 80 years or more in good health. The chain links TRBV13 to TRBJ2-5; TRBD1 agrees at 9 bases. The CDR3 sequence is CASSYSGQGGKQYF. In DNA form, the CDR3 reads TGTGCCAGCAGCTATTCGGGACAGGGAGGGAAGCAGTACTTC.